These 22 T cell receptor beta chains came from one sample sequenced in a study of shared clonotypes between healthy human individuals. The protocol was immunoSEQ multiplex PCR, while the TCRdb copy is restricted to in-frame clones and leaves out a portion. The repertoire includes around 2,000,000 clones, just under 95% of them detected once, and about 1.1% sits in the top ten. Naive CD8 cells lacked CD45RO, underwent positive selection for CCR7 and left out terminally differentiated effector memory CD45RA+ cells. The sequenced sample consisted of naive CD8+ T cells sorted from blood. These receptors were taken from a man younger than 35 in good health.

V and J are TRBV12-5 and TRBJ2-1; D gene unclear. The length of the CDR3 is 14 residues. V lost 1 base, J lost 4 bases, and 8 bases lay in between. From germline, CDR1 is LGHNT and CDR2 FRNRAP. The CDR3 DNA is TGTGCTAGTGGTTTGGCAGACCCATACAATGAGCAGTTCTTC. It specifies CASGLADPYNEQFF.

The V and J genes are TRBV19 and TRBJ2-1; unclear D gene. V was trimmed by 4 bases and J by 6 bases, leaving 13 bases between them. The CDR3 loop spans 14 amino acids. CDR1 and CDR2 (germline): LNHDA, SQIVND (reference sequence). DNA of the CDR3: TGTGCCAGTAGTACTATAGGCACGATCAATGAGCAGTTCTTC. As protein: CASSTIGTINEQFF.

The CDR3 DNA follows: TGTGCCAGCAGTACACCGATAGGGGCCACTAACTATGGCTACACCTTC. Amino acids: CASSTPIGATNYGYTF. The chain links TRBV28 to TRBJ1-2, with D possibly being TRBD1 (5 bases). The CDR3 is made up of 16 amino acids. Trimming pared 5 bases from V and 0 bases from J, leaving 16 bases between. Germline V gene data show CDR1 as MDHEN and CDR2 as SYDVKM.

The chain combines TRBV6-6 with TRBJ2-7; TRBD1 or TRBD2 may be the D gene (6 bases each). Trimming left V 5 bases short and J 0 bases short, with 14 bases between. Germline-derived CDR1 and CDR2 are MNHNY and SVGAGI (reference sequence). The CDR3 sequence is 15 residues long. This chain's CDR3 is CASSILADSSYEQYF. CDR3 DNA: TGTGCCAGCAGTATTTTAGCGGACAGCTCCTACGAGCAGTACTTC.

On this clone: This sample includes further DNA sequences coding for the same CDR3. J is TRBJ2-5 and V is TRBV29-1, with D tentatively TRBD1 (5 bases). Trimming left V 3 bases short and J 2 bases short, with 10 bases between. Germline V gene sequence: CDR1 SQVTM, CDR2 ANQGSEA. This CDR3 is 13 amino acids long. The CDR3 nucleotides read TGCAGCGTTGAGGGTCAGGGACAAGAGACCCAGTACTTC. This translates into CSVEGQGQETQYF.

V and J are TRBV10-3 and TRBJ2-1; 7 positions agree with TRBD1. CDR1 ENHRY and CDR2 SYGVKD come from the germline V gene. With 4 bases clipped from V and 8 bases from J, the junction kept 5 bases outside the gene matches. The CDR3 runs to 13 residues. The CDR3 spells CAISGKTGDEQFF. The CDR3 nucleotides read TGTGCCATCAGTGGGAAAACAGGGGATGAGCAGTTCTTC.

As for this clone: The same CDR3 can be traced to other DNA sequences in this sample. The genes are TRBV2 and TRBJ2-2; D uncertain. Germline assignment: CDR1 SNHLY and CDR2 FYNNEI. The germline V and J ends were trimmed by 9 bases and 1 base, with 12 bases remaining between them. The CDR3 runs to 14 residues. The CDR3 nucleotides are TGTGCCAGTACCGGACGGTTGAACACCGGGGAGCTGTTTTTT. Amino acids: CASTGRLNTGELFF.

The rearrangement joins TRBV28 to TRBJ1-6, with 10 bases identical to TRBD1. Losses at the gene ends were 5 bases for V and 8 bases for J; bases not matched to a gene: 9. The germline V gene has CDR1 MDHEN and CDR2 SYDVKM. The CDR3 has 16 residues. Here the CDR3 reads CASSPLVGQGYSPLHF. The CDR3 DNA reads TGTGCCAGCAGTCCCCTAGTGGGACAGGGGTATTCACCCCTCCACTTT. The whole variable domain, remainder taken from reference TRBV28 and TRBJ1-6, is DVKVTQSSRYLVKRTGEKVFLECVQDMDHENMFWYRQDPGLGLRLIYFSYDVKMKEKGDIPEGYSVSREKKERFSLILESASTNQTSMYLCASSPLVGQGYSPLHFGNGTRLTVT.

The DNA of the CDR3 is TGTGCCAGCAGCGTACACAGGGGCCAAGAGACCCAGTACTTC. Translating gives CASSVHRGQETQYF. V is TRBV9 and J is TRBJ2-5; 7 bases map to TRBD1. Germline CDR1 reads SGDLS; CDR2 reads YYNGEE. The CDR3 is made up of 14 amino acids. The V segment lost 1 base and the J segment 1 base; nucleotides outside the gene matches: 1.

The chain has TRBV11-3 and TRBJ2-7; D is unclear. Per germline, CDR1 SGHNT and CDR2 YENEEA. The germline V and J ends were trimmed by 2 bases and 4 bases, with 9 bases remaining between them. This CDR3 contains 13 residues. The CDR3 sequence: CASSLSFGYEQYF. As DNA, the CDR3 is TGTGCCAGCAGCTTATCATTCGGGTACGAGCAGTACTTC.

This chain connects TRBV2 to TRBJ2-1, with D possibly being TRBD1 (5 bases). This CDR3 contains 12 residues. The V end lost 1 base, the J end lost 14 bases, and 12 bases lay between the germline ends. Germline CDR1 is SNHLY and CDR2 is FYNNEI. This CDR3 reads CASSEGAQGEFF. The CDR3 nucleotides are TGTGCCAGCAGTGAAGGGGCCCAAGGGGAGTTCTTC. Full variable domain (missing parts from reference TRBV2 and TRBJ2-1): EPEVTQTPSHQVTQMGQEVILRCVPISNHLYFYWYRQILGQKVEFLVSFYNNEISEKSEIFDDQFSVERPDGSNFTLKIRSTKLEDSAMYFCASSEGAQGEFFGPGTRLTVL.

This clone was counted a single time. This specimen includes other DNA sequences encoding the same CDR3. The chain couples TRBV19 to TRBJ1-2, with a tentative D call TRBD1 (5 bases). Trimming left V 1 base short and J 5 bases short, with 8 bases between. The CDR3 has 13 residues. Per germline, CDR1 LNHDA and CDR2 SQIVND (reference sequence). The CDR3 sequence is CASSIGTLYGYTF. CDR3 DNA: TGTGCCAGTAGTATAGGGACACTTTATGGCTACACCTTC.

CDR3 nucleotides: TGCAGCGTTGACCTGCCTAGCGGGACCTACAATGAGCAGTTCTTC. This sequence encodes CSVDLPSGTYNEQFF. The genes are TRBV29-1 and TRBJ2-1, with 9 bases that match TRBD2. After removal of 3 bases from V and 2 bases from J, the junction contained 5 bases not matched to a gene. This CDR3 spans 15 amino acids. Germline values: CDR1 SQVTM, CDR2 ANQGSEA.

The V call is TRBV27, the J call TRBJ2-7; weak D call: TRBD1 (6 bases). Trimming took 7 bases from V and 6 from J, leaving 10 bases between them. Germline assignment: CDR1 MNHEY and CDR2 SMNVEV (reference sequence). There are 11 residues in the CDR3. The CDR3 DNA is TGTGCCAGCAATCAGGGGAGCGAGCAGTACTTC. Protein sequence: CASNQGSEQYF.

About this clone: The sample contains more than one DNA sequence encoding this CDR3. The chain recombines TRBV27 with TRBJ2-6, with a tentative D call TRBD2 (6 bases). This CDR3 comprises 16 residues. With 2 bases removed from V and 0 bases from J, the gap between germline ends came to 8 bases. Germline assignment: CDR1 MNHEY and CDR2 SMNVEV (reference sequence). CDR3 bases: TGTGCCAGCAGTTTAGTGGGGGGCTCTGGGGCCAACGTCCTGACTTTC. This sequence encodes CASSLVGGSGANVLTF.

V gene TRBV7-9 combines with J gene TRBJ1-5; D is perhaps TRBD1 (5 bases). CDR1 and CDR2 (germline): SEHNR, FQNEAQ (reference sequence). CDR3 length: 15 amino acids. V was shortened by 3 bases and J by 4 bases, with 13 bases between the two germline ends. The chain's CDR3 is CASSFRQGKNQPQHF. CDR3 nucleotides: TGTGCCAGCAGCTTTCGGCAGGGTAAAAATCAGCCCCAGCATTTT.

This clone was found once. This rearrangement joins TRBV7-6 to TRBJ1-1; D is perhaps TRBD1 (6 bases). This CDR3 comprises 13 residues. Germline CDR1 SGHVS, CDR2 FNYEAQ. V was clipped by 3 bases and J by 4 bases, with 9 bases between them. CDR3 sequence (DNA): TGTGCCAGCAGCTTTACAGGGCGCACTGAAGCTTTCTTT. Translated: CASSFTGRTEAFF. The full variable domain, its missing parts supplied by reference TRBV7-6 and TRBJ1-1, is GAGVSQSPRYKVTKRGQDVALRCDPISGHVSLYWYRQALGQGPEFLTYFNYEAQQDKSGLPNDRFSAERPEGSISTLTIQRTEQRDSAMYRCASSFTGRTEAFFGQGTRLTVV.

This chain connects TRBV6-5 to TRBJ2-1; TRBD2 matches 9 bases. The J segment lost 6 bases and the V segment lost 6 bases, leaving 6 bases of the junction unmatched. CDR3 size: 14 residues. In germline, CDR1 is MNHEY, CDR2 SVGAGI. In DNA form, the CDR3 reads TGTGCCAGCAGCCGACTAGCGGAGATCAATGAGCAGTTCTTC. This gives the protein CASSRLAEINEQFF.

Regarding this clone: The same CDR3 arises from other DNA sequences in this sample as well. V and J are TRBV4-1 and TRBJ2-7; D remains ambiguous. This CDR3 is 14 amino acids long. CDR1 MGHRA and CDR2 YSYEKL come from the germline V gene. With 0 bases removed from V and 3 bases from J, the gap between germline ends came to 9 bases. CDR3 sequence (DNA): TGCGCCAGCAGCCAAGAACCGGGCAACTACGAGCAGTACTTC. Encoded protein: CASSQEPGNYEQYF.

The rearrangement uses TRBV11-2 and TRBJ2-5; possibly TRBD2 for D (6 bases). Germline V gene sequence: CDR1 SGHAT, CDR2 FQNNGV. V lost 1 base and J 2 bases, leaving 14 bases between the germline ends. The CDR3 loop spans 16 amino acids. The CDR3 coding sequence is TGTGCCAGCAGCTTAGCCCCGGGGACTCCACAAGAGACCCAGTACTTC. Translating gives CASSLAPGTPQETQYF.

This clone is a singleton in its sample. This chain joins TRBV7-9 and TRBJ2-5, with unresolved D. Trimming stripped 0 bases from V and 3 bases from J, with 11 bases between. The CDR3 runs 15 residues. Germline CDR1 is SEHNR and CDR2 is FQNEAQ (reference sequence). This chain's CDR3 is CASSLALGIKETQYF. The DNA of the CDR3 is TGTGCCAGCAGCTTAGCGCTCGGAATAAAAGAGACCCAGTACTTC.

This clone appeared a few times. The chain employs TRBV10-3 and TRBJ1-5; TRBD1 might be the D (6 bases). The CDR3 totals 15 residues. V lost 2 bases and J lost 5, with 13 bases in between. Looked up from germline, CDR1 is ENHRY and CDR2 is SYGVKD. CDR3 in DNA: TGTGCCATCAGTGAGATGGGGACACGGGATCAGCCCCAGCATTTT. Protein sequence: CAISEMGTRDQPQHF.